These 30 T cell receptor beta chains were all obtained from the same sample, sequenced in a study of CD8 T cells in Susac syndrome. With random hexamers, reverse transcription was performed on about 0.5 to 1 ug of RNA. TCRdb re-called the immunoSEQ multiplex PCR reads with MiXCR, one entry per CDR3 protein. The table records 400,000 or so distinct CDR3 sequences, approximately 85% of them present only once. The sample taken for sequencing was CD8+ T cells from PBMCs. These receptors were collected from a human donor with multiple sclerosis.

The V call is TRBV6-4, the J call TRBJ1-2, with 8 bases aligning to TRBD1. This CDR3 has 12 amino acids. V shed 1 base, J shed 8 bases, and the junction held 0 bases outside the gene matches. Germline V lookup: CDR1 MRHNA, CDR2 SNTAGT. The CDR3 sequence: CASSDWTGGYTF. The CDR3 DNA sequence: TGTGCCAGCAGTGACTGGACAGGGGGCTACACCTTC.

CDR3 sequence reads: CASSQGTRPQHF. DNA of the CDR3: TGCGCCAGCAGCCAAGGGACGAGGCCCCAGCATTTT. The rearrangement uses TRBV4-1 and TRBJ1-5; D gene unclear. Looked up from germline, CDR1 is MGHRA and CDR2 is YSYEKL. The CDR3 consists of 12 residues. Deletions cut 1 base from V and 9 bases from J, with 7 bases between.

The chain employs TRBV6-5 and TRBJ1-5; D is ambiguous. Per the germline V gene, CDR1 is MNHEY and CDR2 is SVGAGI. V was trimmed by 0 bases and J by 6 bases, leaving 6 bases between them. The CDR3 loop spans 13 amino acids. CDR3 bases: TGTGCCAGCAGTTACTCTACGGGTCAGCCCCAGCATTTT. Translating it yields CASSYSTGQPQHF.

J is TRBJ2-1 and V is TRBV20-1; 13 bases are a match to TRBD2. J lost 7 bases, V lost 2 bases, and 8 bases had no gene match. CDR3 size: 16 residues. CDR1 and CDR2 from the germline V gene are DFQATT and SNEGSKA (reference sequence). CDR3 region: CSARPGTSGIWNEQFF. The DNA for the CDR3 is TGCAGTGCTAGACCCGGGACTAGCGGGATATGGAATGAGCAGTTCTTC.

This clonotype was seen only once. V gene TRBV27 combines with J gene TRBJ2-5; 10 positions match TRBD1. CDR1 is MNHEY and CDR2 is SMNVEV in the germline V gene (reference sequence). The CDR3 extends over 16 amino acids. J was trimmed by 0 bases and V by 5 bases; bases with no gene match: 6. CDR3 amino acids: CASSAPGTGDQETQYF. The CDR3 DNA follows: TGTGCCAGCAGTGCCCCCGGGACAGGGGACCAAGAGACCCAGTACTTC.

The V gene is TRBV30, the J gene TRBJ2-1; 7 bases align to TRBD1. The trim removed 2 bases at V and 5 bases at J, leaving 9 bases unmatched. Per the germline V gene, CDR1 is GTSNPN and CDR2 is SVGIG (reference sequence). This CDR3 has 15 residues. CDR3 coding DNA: TGTGCCTGGAGTTTGACGACAGGGTGGGACAATGAGCAGTTCTTC. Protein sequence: CAWSLTTGWDNEQFF.

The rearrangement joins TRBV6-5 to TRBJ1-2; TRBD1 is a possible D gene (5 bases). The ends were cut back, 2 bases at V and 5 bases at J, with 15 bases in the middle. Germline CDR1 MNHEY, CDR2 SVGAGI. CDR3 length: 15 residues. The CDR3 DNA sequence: TGTGCCAGCAGTTACGCGGCAGGGATTGTTTATGGCTACACCTTC. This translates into CASSYAAGIVYGYTF.

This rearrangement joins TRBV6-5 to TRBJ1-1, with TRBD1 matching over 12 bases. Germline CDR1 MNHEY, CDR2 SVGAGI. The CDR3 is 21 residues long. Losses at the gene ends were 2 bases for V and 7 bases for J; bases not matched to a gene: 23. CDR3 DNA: TGTGCCAGCAGTTACCTCCAGACTAAACCGGGACAGGGGGCGCTAAGAGGTGAAGCTTTCTTT. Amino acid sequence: CASSYLQTKPGQGALRGEAFF.

The CDR3 DNA reads as TGTGCCAACCCGCCCGAAGAAAGTTGGGGGTCTGAGCAGTTCTTC. Amino acid sequence: CANPPEESWGSEQFF. V is TRBV28 and J is TRBJ2-1; D could derive from TRBD1 or TRBD2 (5 bases each). The CDR3 totals 15 residues. V lost 10 bases to trimming and J lost 9 bases, with 25 bases between them. CDR1 is MDHEN, CDR2 SYDVKM, per germline.

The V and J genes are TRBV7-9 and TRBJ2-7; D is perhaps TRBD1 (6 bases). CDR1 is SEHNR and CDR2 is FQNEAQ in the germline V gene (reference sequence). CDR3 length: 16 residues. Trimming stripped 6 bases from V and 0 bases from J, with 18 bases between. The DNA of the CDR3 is TGTGCCAGCAGACCTGCCGGGACAACGAGCTCCTACGAGCAGTACTTC. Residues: CASRPAGTTSSYEQYF.

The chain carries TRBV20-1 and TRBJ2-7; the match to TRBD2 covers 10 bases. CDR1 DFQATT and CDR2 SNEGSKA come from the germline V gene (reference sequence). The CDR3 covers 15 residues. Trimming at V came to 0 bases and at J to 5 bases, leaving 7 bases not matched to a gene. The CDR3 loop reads CSAREISGGPDEQYF. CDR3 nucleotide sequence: TGCAGTGCTAGAGAGATTAGCGGGGGGCCTGACGAGCAGTACTTC.

The CDR3 loop is CASSFRTSGGTGNEQFF. The CDR3 nucleotides read TGTGCCAGCAGCTTCCGGACTAGCGGGGGAACGGGGAATGAGCAGTTCTTC. The rearrangement links TRBV7-6 to TRBJ2-1, with 13 bases lining up with TRBD2. This CDR3 is built from 17 residues. J lost 7 bases, V lost 3 bases, and 9 bases had no gene match. CDR1 SGHVS and CDR2 FNYEAQ come from the germline V gene. The full variable domain, its missing parts supplied by reference TRBV7-6 and TRBJ2-1, is GAGVSQSPRYKVTKRGQDVALRCDPISGHVSLYWYRQALGQGPEFLTYFNYEAQQDKSGLPNDRFSAERPEGSISTLTIQRTEQRDSAMYRCASSFRTSGGTGNEQFFGPGTRLTVL.

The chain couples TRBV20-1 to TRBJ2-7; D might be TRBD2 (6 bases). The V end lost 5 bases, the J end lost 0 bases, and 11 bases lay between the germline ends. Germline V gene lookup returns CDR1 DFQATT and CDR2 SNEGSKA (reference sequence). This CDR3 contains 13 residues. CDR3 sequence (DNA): TGCAGTGCTCGACTAGAGTCCTCCTACGAGCAGTACTTC. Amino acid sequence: CSARLESSYEQYF.

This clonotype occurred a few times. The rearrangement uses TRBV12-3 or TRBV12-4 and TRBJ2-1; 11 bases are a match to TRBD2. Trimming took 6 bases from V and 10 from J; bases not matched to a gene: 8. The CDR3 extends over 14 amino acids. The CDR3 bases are TGTGCCAGCAGGATAGCGGGGGGGCGCAACGAGCAGTTCTTC. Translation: CASRIAGGRNEQFF.

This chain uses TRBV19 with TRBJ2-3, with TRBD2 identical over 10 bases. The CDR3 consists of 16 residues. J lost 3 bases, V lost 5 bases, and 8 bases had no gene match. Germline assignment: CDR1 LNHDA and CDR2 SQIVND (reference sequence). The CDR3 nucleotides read TGTGCCAGTAGTCTTTTAGCGGGAGGTTCGACAGATACGCAGTATTTT. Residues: CASSLLAGGSTDTQYF.

This chain's CDR3 is CATSDSVGGGNTDTQYF. The DNA of the CDR3 is TGTGCCACCAGTGATTCGGTTGGCGGGGGGAACACAGATACGCAGTATTTT. The chain is built from TRBV24-1 and TRBJ2-3; 8 bases map to TRBD2. CDR3 size: 17 residues. Trimming cost V 2 bases and J 2 bases; bases outside gene matches: 8. Germline V gene data show CDR1 as KGHDR and CDR2 as SFDVKD.

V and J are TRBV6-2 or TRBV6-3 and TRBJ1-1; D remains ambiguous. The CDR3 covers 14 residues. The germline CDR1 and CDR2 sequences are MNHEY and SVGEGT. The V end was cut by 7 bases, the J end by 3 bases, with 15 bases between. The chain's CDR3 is CASTEAGYHTEAFF. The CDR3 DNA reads TGTGCCAGCACCGAGGCGGGATACCACACTGAAGCTTTCTTT.

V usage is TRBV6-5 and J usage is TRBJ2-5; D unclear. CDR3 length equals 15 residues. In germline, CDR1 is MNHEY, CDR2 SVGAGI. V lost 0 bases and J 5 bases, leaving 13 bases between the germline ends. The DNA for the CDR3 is TGTGCCAGCAGTTACTCGGTTAGGTTCCTGGAGACCCAGTACTTC. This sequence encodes CASSYSVRFLETQYF.

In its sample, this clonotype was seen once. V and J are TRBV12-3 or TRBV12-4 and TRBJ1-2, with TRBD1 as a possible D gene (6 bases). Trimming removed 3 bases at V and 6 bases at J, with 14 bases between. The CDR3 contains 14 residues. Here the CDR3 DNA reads TGTGCCAGCAGTTTTAGACAGGATGGAGATGGCTACACCTTC. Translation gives CASSFRQDGDGYTF.

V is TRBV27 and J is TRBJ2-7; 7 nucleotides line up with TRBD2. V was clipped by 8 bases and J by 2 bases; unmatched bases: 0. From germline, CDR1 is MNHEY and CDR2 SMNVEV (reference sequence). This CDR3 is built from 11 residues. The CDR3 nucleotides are TGTGCCAGCGGGGGGGCCTACGAGCAGTACTTC. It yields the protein CASGGAYEQYF.

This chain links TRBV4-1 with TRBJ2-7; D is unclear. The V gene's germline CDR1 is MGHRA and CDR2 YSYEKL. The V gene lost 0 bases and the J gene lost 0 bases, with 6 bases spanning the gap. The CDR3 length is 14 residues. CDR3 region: CASSQDALSYEQYF. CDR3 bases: TGCGCCAGCAGCCAAGATGCGCTCTCCTACGAGCAGTACTTC.

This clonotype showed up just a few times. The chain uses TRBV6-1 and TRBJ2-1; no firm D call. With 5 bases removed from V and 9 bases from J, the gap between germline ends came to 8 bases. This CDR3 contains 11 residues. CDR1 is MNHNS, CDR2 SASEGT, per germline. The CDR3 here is CASSQEPEQFF. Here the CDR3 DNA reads TGTGCCAGCAGTCAGGAGCCTGAGCAGTTCTTC.

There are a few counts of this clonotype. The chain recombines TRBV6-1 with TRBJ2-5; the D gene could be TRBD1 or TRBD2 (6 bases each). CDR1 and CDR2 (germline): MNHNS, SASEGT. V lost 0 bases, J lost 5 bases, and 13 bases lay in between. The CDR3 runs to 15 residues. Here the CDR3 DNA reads TGTGCCAGCAGTGAAGCGGCGGGACAAGGGGAGACCCAGTACTTC. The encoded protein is CASSEAAGQGETQYF.

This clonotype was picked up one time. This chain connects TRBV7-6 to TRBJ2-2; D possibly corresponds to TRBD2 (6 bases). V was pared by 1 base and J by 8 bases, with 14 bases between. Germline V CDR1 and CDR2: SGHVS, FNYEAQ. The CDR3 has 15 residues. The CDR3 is CASSLEAGPSGELFF. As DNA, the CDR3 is TGTGCCAGCAGCTTAGAAGCGGGCCCCTCGGGGGAGCTGTTTTTT.

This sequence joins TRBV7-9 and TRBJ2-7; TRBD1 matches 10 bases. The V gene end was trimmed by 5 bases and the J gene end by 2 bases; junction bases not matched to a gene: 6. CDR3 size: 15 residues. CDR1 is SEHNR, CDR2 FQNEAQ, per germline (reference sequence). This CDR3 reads CASSPWTGGPYEQYF. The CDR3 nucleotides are TGTGCCAGCAGCCCCTGGACAGGGGGGCCCTACGAGCAGTACTTC.

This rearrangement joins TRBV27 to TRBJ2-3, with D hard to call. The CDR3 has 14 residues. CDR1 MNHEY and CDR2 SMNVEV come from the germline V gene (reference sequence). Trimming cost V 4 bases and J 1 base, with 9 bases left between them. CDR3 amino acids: CASSYSLRTDTQYF. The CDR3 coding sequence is TGTGCCAGCAGTTACTCACTTCGCACAGATACGCAGTATTTT.

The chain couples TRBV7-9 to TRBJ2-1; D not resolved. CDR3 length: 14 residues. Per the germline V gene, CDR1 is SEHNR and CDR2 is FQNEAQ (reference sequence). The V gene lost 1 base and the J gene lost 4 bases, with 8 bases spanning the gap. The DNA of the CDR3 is TGTGCCAGCAGCTTAGTACAGAGTTACAATGAGCAGTTCTTC. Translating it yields CASSLVQSYNEQFF.

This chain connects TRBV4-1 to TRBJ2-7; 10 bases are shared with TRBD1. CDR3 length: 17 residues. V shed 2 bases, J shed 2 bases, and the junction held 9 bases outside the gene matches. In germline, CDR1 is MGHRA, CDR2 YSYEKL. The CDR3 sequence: CASSQMPIGTGAYEQYF. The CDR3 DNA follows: TGCGCCAGCAGCCAAATGCCTATCGGGACAGGGGCCTACGAGCAGTACTTC.

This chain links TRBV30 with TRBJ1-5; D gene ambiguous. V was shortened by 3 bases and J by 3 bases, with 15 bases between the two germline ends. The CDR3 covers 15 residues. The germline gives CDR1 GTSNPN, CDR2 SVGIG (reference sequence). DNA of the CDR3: TGTGCCTGGAGCGGCCGGACGGAAATCAATCAGCCCCAGCATTTT. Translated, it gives CAWSGRTEINQPQHF.

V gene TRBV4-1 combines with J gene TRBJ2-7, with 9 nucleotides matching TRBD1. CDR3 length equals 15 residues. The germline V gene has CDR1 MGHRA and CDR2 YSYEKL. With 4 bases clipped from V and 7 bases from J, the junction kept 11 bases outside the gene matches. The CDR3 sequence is CASSPSTGGTREQYF. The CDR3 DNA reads TGCGCCAGCAGCCCATCGACAGGGGGGACGCGGGAGCAGTACTTC.